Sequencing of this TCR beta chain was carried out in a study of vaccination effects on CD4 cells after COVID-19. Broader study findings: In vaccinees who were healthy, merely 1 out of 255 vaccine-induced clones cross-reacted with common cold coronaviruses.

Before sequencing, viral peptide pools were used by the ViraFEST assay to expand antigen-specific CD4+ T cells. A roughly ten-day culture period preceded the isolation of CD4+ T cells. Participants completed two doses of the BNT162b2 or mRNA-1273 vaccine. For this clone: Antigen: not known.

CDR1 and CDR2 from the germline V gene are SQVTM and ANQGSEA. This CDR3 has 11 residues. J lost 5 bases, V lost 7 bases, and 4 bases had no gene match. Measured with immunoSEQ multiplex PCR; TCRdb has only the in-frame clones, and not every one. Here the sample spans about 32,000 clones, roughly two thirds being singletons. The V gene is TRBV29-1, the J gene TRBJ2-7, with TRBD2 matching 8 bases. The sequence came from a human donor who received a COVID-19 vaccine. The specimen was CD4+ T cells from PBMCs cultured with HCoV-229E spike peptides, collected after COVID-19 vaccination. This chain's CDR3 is CSGTSGHEQYF. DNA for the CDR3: TGCAGCGGCACTAGCGGACACGAGCAGTACTTC.